Described below is a single T cell receptor beta chain sequence and its context. The entry originates in a study of radiotherapy plus CTLA-4 blockade in lung cancer. Profiled with immunoSEQ multiplex PCR; TCRdb holds only in-frame clones, not every one. The sample holds roughly 100,000 clones, approximately 85% seen once. This TCR was recovered from a human donor with non-small cell lung cancer who had a partial response to radiotherapy plus ipilimumab. The material sequenced was peripheral blood, taken from a patient treated with radiotherapy plus ipilimumab.

The CDR3 region is CASRRTGDDSNQPQHF. The CDR3 DNA reads as TGTGCCAGCAGGAGGACAGGTGATGATAGCAATCAGCCCCAGCATTTT. The chain couples TRBV2 to TRBJ1-5; 7 bases are a match to TRBD1. Germline loops: CDR1 SNHLY, CDR2 FYNNEI. This CDR3 has 16 amino acids. J gave up 0 bases and V 6 bases, and 8 bases lay outside the gene matches.